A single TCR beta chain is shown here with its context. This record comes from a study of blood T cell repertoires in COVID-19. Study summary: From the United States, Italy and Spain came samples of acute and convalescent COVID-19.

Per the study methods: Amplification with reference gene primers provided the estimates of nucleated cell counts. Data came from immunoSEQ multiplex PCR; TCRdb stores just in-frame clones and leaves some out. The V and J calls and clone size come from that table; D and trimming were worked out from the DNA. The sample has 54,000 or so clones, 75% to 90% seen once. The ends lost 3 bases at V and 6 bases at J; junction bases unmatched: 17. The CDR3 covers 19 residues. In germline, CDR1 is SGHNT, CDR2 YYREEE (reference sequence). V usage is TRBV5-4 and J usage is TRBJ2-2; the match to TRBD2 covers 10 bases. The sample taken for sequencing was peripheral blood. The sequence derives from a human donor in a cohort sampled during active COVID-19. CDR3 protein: CASSSLTGWASGSPGELFF. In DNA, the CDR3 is TGTGCCAGCAGCTCCCTCACAGGGTGGGCTAGCGGGAGCCCCGGGGAGCTGTTTTTT.